These 22 T cell receptor beta chains share one sample of origin, sequenced in a study of blood T cell repertoires in COVID-19. Profiled with immunoSEQ multiplex PCR; TCRdb holds only in-frame clones, not every one. The sample lists about 36,000 clones; 90% were seen once. What was sequenced was peripheral blood. These receptors were obtained from a human donor in a cohort sampled during active COVID-19.

The chain combines TRBV30 with TRBJ2-1, with D perhaps TRBD2 (5 bases). The CDR3 contains 15 residues. V lost 1 base and J lost 0, with 10 bases in between. The germline V gene has CDR1 GTSNPN and CDR2 SVGIG (reference sequence). The CDR3 nucleotides read TGTGCCTGGAGTGGCCTAGCAGGCTCCTACAATGAGCAGTTCTTC. It codes for CAWSGLAGSYNEQFF.

The V call is TRBV4-2, the J call TRBJ2-1, with 12 bases fitting TRBD2. V gave up 1 base and J gave up 8 bases; unmatched junction bases: 6. CDR3 size: 16 residues. Germline V gives CDR1 LGHNA, CDR2 YNFKEQ. The CDR3 DNA reads as TGTGCCAGCAGCCAAGCAGAGGCTAGCGGGAGGGATGAGCAGTTCTTC. It is translated as CASSQAEASGRDEQFF.

CDR3 protein: CASSFGLAGGYNEQFF. The CDR3 nucleotides are TGTGCCAGCAGTTTCGGACTAGCGGGGGGGTACAATGAGCAGTTCTTC. The chain uses TRBV6-2 or TRBV6-3 and TRBJ2-1, with 15 bases aligning to TRBD2. Germline V gene data show CDR1 as MNHEY and CDR2 as SVGEGT. The CDR3 runs to 16 residues. V lost 4 bases to trimming and J lost 4 bases; unmatched junction nucleotides: 2.

The chain combines TRBV4-1 with TRBJ1-4, with 8 nucleotides matching TRBD1. Germline V gives CDR1 MGHRA, CDR2 YSYEKL. V trimming: 5 bases; J trimming: 8 bases; junction bases outside the gene matches: 10. The CDR3 has 15 amino acids. CDR3 region: CASSSTGGIWEKLFF. Written as DNA, the CDR3 is TGCGCCAGCAGCTCTACAGGGGGGATTTGGGAAAAACTGTTTTTT.

This chain joins TRBV6-1 and TRBJ2-7; 13 positions agree with TRBD2. The germline V gene has CDR1 MNHNS and CDR2 SASEGT. CDR3 size: 15 residues. The ends lost 3 bases at V and 5 bases at J; junction bases unmatched: 4. CDR3 loop: CASSDRTSGSNEQYF. The CDR3 bases are TGTGCCAGCAGTGACCGGACTAGCGGGAGTAACGAGCAGTACTTC.

V is TRBV2 and J is TRBJ2-7, with 11 positions matching TRBD2. V gave up 5 bases and J gave up 4 bases; unmatched junction bases: 7. CDR1 SNHLY and CDR2 FYNNEI come from the germline V gene. This CDR3 comprises 15 residues. The CDR3 DNA reads as TGTGCCAGCAGTAAGACTAGCGGGATTCAGTACGAGCAGTACTTC. It specifies CASSKTSGIQYEQYF.

The J gene is TRBJ1-1, the V gene TRBV6-5; no reliable D call. V lost 5 bases and J lost 3, with 13 bases in between. This CDR3 spans 14 amino acids. Germline V CDR1 and CDR2: MNHEY, SVGAGI. The CDR3 loop reads CASSSRGRDTEAFF. The DNA for the CDR3 is TGTGCCAGCAGTAGCAGAGGGCGGGACACTGAAGCTTTCTTT.

In this sample, this clone turned up once. This sequence joins TRBV9 and TRBJ2-3, with a tentative D call TRBD2 (7 bases). The germline gives CDR1 SGDLS, CDR2 YYNGEE. CDR3 length equals 16 residues. V dropped 0 bases and J dropped 2 bases, with 13 bases sitting between them. CDR3 DNA sequence: TGTGCCAGCAGCGTAGCTTCGGGGGGCCCCACAGATACGCAGTATTTT. Protein: CASSVASGGPTDTQYF. Looking up the rest from reference TRBV9 and TRBJ2-3 gives the full variable domain: DSGVTQTPKHLITATGQRVTLRCSPRSGDLSVYWYQQSLDQGLQFLIQYYNGEERAKGNILERFSAQQFPDLHSELNLSSLELGDSALYFCASSVASGGPTDTQYFGPGTRLTVL.

The chain uses TRBV9 and TRBJ2-5; possibly TRBD2 for D (7 bases). Germline CDR1 is SGDLS and CDR2 is YYNGEE. CDR3 length equals 14 residues. Trimming took off 4 bases at V and 5 bases at J, with 15 bases between the two ends. The CDR3 is CASSLWGGRETQYF. In DNA, the CDR3 is TGTGCCAGCAGCCTGTGGGGGGGCAGGGAGACCCAGTACTTC.

Only a few counts were recorded for this clone. The chain has TRBV28 and TRBJ1-6; D unresolved. The germline CDR1 and CDR2 sequences are MDHEN and SYDVKM. This CDR3 region has 16 residues. With 2 bases removed from V and 7 bases from J, the gap between germline ends came to 15 bases. This chain's CDR3 is CASSLGYGSMNSPLHF. CDR3 nucleotides: TGTGCCAGCAGTTTAGGGTACGGGTCAATGAATTCACCCCTCCACTTT.

The sample holds one count of this clone. The rearrangement uses TRBV7-8 and TRBJ2-7, with TRBD2 matching over 13 bases. The CDR3 extends over 14 amino acids. Germline values: CDR1 SGHVS, CDR2 FQNEAQ. Trimming at V came to 5 bases and at J to 3 bases, leaving 1 base not matched to a gene. CDR3: CASSRTSGSYEQYF. CDR3 coding DNA: TGTGCCAGCAGCCGGACTAGCGGGAGCTACGAGCAGTACTTC.

The chain combines TRBV5-6 with TRBJ2-1; 8 bases are a match to TRBD2. V trimming: 2 bases; J trimming: 8 bases; junction bases outside the gene matches: 15. Per the germline V gene, CDR1 is SGHDT and CDR2 is YYEEEE. CDR3 length equals 17 residues. The CDR3 DNA reads TGTGCCAGCAGCTTCGCGAAGACGGGAGGGCCAACACATGAGCAGTTCTTC. This sequence encodes CASSFAKTGGPTHEQFF.

The CDR3 DNA follows: TGTGCCAGCAGACCGGGACTAGCGGGGGCTAAGGTCGCTGAGCAGTTCTTC. Translated, it gives CASRPGLAGAKVAEQFF. This chain connects TRBV11-2 to TRBJ2-1; 14 positions agree with TRBD2. The J segment lost 9 bases and the V segment lost 6 bases, leaving 13 bases of the junction unmatched. Germline V gene lookup returns CDR1 SGHAT and CDR2 FQNNGV. The CDR3 consists of 17 residues. The full variable domain, with the rest looked up from reference TRBV11-2 and TRBJ2-1, is EAGVAQSPRYKIIEKRQSVAFWCNPISGHATLYWYQQILGQGPKLLIQFQNNGVVDDSQLPKDRFSAERLKGVDSTLKIQPAKLEDSAVYLCASRPGLAGAKVAEQFFGPGTRLTVL.

The CDR3 sequence is CASSSLAGGANEQFF. The CDR3 DNA reads as TGCGCCAGCAGCTCGCTAGCGGGAGGAGCCAATGAGCAGTTCTTC. The chain carries TRBV5-1 and TRBJ2-1; 11 positions match TRBD2. Trimming removed 3 bases from V and 6 bases from J; junction bases left unmatched: 5. Germline V CDR1 and CDR2: SGHRS, YFSETQ. The CDR3 sequence is 15 residues long.

This chain connects TRBV29-1 to TRBJ2-2; TRBD2 aligns across 10 bases. The CDR3 covers 14 residues. Unmatched junction bases numbered 3, after V lost 4 bases and J lost 4 bases. Germline CDR1 reads SQVTM; CDR2 reads ANQGSEA. The CDR3 nucleotides read TGCAGCGTTGGGGCTAGCGGGAGCACCGGGGAGCTGTTTTTT. Translation: CSVGASGSTGELFF.

The V call is TRBV2, the J call TRBJ2-7; 10 bases fit TRBD2. Germline trimming cut 6 bases from V and 6 bases from J; bases unmatched to any gene: 11. Germline V gene sequence: CDR1 SNHLY, CDR2 FYNNEI. This CDR3 comprises 15 residues. The CDR3 coding sequence is TGTGCCAGCAGGACGACTAGCGGGTCTCAAGGCGAGCAGTACTTC. It specifies CASRTTSGSQGEQYF.

The J gene is TRBJ1-3, the V gene TRBV4-1; tentative D call: TRBD1 (6 bases). This CDR3 region has 17 residues. Trimming shortened V by 1 base and J by 1 base, and 14 bases separated the two germline ends. The germline V gene encodes CDR1 MGHRA and CDR2 YSYEKL. CDR3 coding DNA: TGCGCCAGCAGCCAAGTAGGCAGGGGAATGTCTGGAAACACCATATATTTT. Residues: CASSQVGRGMSGNTIYF.

In this sample, this clone turned up once. This rearrangement joins TRBV2 to TRBJ1-6; 9 nucleotides match TRBD1. The length of the CDR3 is 14 residues. In germline, CDR1 is SNHLY, CDR2 FYNNEI. V lost 5 bases to trimming and J lost 7 bases; unmatched junction nucleotides: 3. The DNA of the CDR3 is TGTGCCAGCAGTACCGGGACAGGGAATTCACCCCTCCACTTT. Protein sequence: CASSTGTGNSPLHF. The full variable domain, with the rest looked up from reference TRBV2 and TRBJ1-6, is EPEVTQTPSHQVTQMGQEVILRCVPISNHLYFYWYRQILGQKVEFLVSFYNNEISEKSEIFDDQFSVERPDGSNFTLKIRSTKLEDSAMYFCASSTGTGNSPLHFGNGTRLTVT.

This rearrangement joins TRBV5-1 to TRBJ2-7; 7 positions agree with TRBD1. J was trimmed by 6 bases and V by 4 bases; bases with no gene match: 16. CDR3 length: 16 amino acids. In germline, CDR1 is SGHRS, CDR2 YFSETQ. CDR3: CASSPGTAGGLSEQYF. DNA for the CDR3: TGCGCCAGCAGCCCGGGGACAGCTGGGGGTCTCAGCGAGCAGTACTTC.

The rearrangement joins TRBV2 to TRBJ1-3; TRBD1 might be the D (5 bases). The V end lost 6 bases, the J end lost 0 bases, and 15 bases lay between the germline ends. This CDR3 is 16 amino acids long. Germline V lookup: CDR1 SNHLY, CDR2 FYNNEI. CDR3 nucleotides: TGTGCCAGCAGCCGGGTTGGGGGGACCTCTGGAAACACCATATATTTT. It specifies CASSRVGGTSGNTIYF.

This clone is a singleton in its sample. CDR3 sequence: CASLRDRGTEAFF. The CDR3 DNA follows: TGTGCCAGCCTCCGGGACAGGGGGACTGAAGCTTTCTTT. The chain uses TRBV25-1 and TRBJ1-1; 11 nucleotides align to TRBD1. Trimming at V came to 8 bases and at J to 5 bases, leaving 4 bases not matched to a gene. The CDR3 consists of 13 residues. The germline gives CDR1 MGHDK, CDR2 SYGVNS.

The table lists this clone with a count of one. J is TRBJ2-2 and V is TRBV2, with 12 nucleotides matching TRBD2. The junction had 5 bases not matched to a gene; V was cut back by 2 bases and J by 4 bases. Germline V gene data show CDR1 as SNHLY and CDR2 as FYNNEI. The CDR3 extends over 17 amino acids. DNA of the CDR3: TGTGCCAGCAGTGAAAAGTCTAGCGGGAGGGCCACCGGGGAGCTGTTTTTT. The encoded protein is CASSEKSSGRATGELFF.